The 21 T cell receptor beta chains below were found in one sample sequenced in a study of STAT5B mutations in CD4+ large granular lymphocyte leukemia. Here immunoSEQ multiplex PCR was the method, and the copy in TCRdb shows in-frame clones only, minus some. The sample has approximately 30,000 clones; around 67% are singletons. Sequencing used CD4+ T cells from blood buffy coats. These receptors came from a human donor in good health.

This clone was counted between two and nine times. The chain combines TRBV9 with TRBJ1-2; the D gene is possibly TRBD1 (6 bases). The CDR3 runs 15 residues. In germline, CDR1 is SGDLS, CDR2 YYNGEE. The V end was cut by 2 bases, the J end by 0 bases, with 11 bases between. CDR3 residues: CASSVSTGANYGYTF. The CDR3 nucleotides are TGTGCCAGCAGCGTTTCGACAGGAGCTAACTATGGCTACACCTTC.

The chain employs TRBV6-6 and TRBJ2-5; 11 bases line up with TRBD1. Germline loops: CDR1 MNHNY, CDR2 SVGAGI (reference sequence). Trimming removed 6 bases from V and 3 bases from J; junction bases left unmatched: 6. The CDR3 has 15 amino acids. The CDR3 DNA is TGTGCCAGCAGACGGGACAGGGGGGTCGAAGAGACCCAGTACTTC. Its translation is CASRRDRGVEETQYF.

The chain joins TRBV7-7 to TRBJ2-3; tentatively, D is TRBD2 (7 bases). The CDR3 is 15 amino acids. V was trimmed by 1 base and J by 5 bases, leaving 13 bases between them. CDR1 SSHAT and CDR2 FNYEAQ come from the germline V gene (reference sequence). The CDR3, as DNA: TGTGCCAGCAGCTTAGTGGCGGGGGCACAAGATACGCAGTATTTT. This gives the protein CASSLVAGAQDTQYF.

CDR3: CASSQAASGGYSTDTQYF. Written as DNA, the CDR3 is TGCGCCAGCAGCCAAGCCGCTAGCGGGGGCTATAGCACAGATACGCAGTATTTT. The chain joins TRBV4-3 to TRBJ2-3; TRBD2 matches at 10 bases. Germline V gene lookup returns CDR1 LGHNA and CDR2 YSLEER. CDR3 length equals 18 residues. Trimming took 1 base from V and 0 from J; bases not matched to a gene: 7.

The genes are TRBV2 and TRBJ1-4; D possibly corresponds to TRBD1 (6 bases). The germline V gene encodes CDR1 SNHLY and CDR2 FYNNEI. With 4 bases removed from V and 7 bases from J, the gap between germline ends came to 16 bases. This CDR3 is built from 15 residues. DNA for the CDR3: TGTGCCAGCAGTGGAGGCAGGGGTAGGGGTGAAAAACTGTTTTTT. Residues: CASSGGRGRGEKLFF.

This clone was found a few times. The genes are TRBV11-3 and TRBJ2-2; possible D gene TRBD2, 5 bases. Per germline, CDR1 SGHNT and CDR2 YENEEA. The CDR3 is 14 amino acids. V was trimmed by 5 bases and J by 1 base, leaving 8 bases between them. In DNA, the CDR3 is TGTGCCAGCAGCCCGGGGAGGAACACCGGGGAGCTGTTTTTT. Translating it yields CASSPGRNTGELFF. Combining the CDR3 with reference TRBV11-3 and TRBJ2-2 gives the whole variable domain EAGVVQSPRYKIIEKKQPVAFWCNPISGHNTLYWYLQNLGQGPELLIRYENEEAVDDSQLPKDRFSAERLKGVDSTLKIQPAELGDSAVYLCASSPGRNTGELFFGEGSRLTVL.

The rearrangement joins TRBV18 to TRBJ1-2; the D gene is possibly TRBD1 (5 bases). Germline V gene sequence: CDR1 KGHSH, CDR2 LQKENI. The V gene lost 2 bases and the J gene lost 0 bases, with 10 bases spanning the gap. This CDR3 spans 15 amino acids. For the CDR3, the DNA is TGTGCCAGCTCACCAGGACATTCCGCTAACTATGGCTACACCTTC. Protein: CASSPGHSANYGYTF.

The chain couples TRBV6-6 to TRBJ1-2; D is uncertain. Trimming pared 6 bases from V and 2 bases from J, leaving 16 bases between. The length of the CDR3 is 15 residues. CDR1 MNHNY and CDR2 SVGAGI come from the germline V gene (reference sequence). DNA of the CDR3: TGTGCCAGCAGCCTTTCCATCGGCAACAACTATGGCTACACCTTC. Residues: CASSLSIGNNYGYTF.

This chain links TRBV6-4 with TRBJ2-7; no firm D call. V was shortened by 2 bases and J by 5 bases, with 22 bases between the two germline ends. This CDR3 has 17 residues. The germline CDR1 and CDR2 sequences are MRHNA and SNTAGT. CDR3 nucleotide sequence: TGTGCCAGCAGTGACGTCGCCCCCCCTGGAGCGTTCCACGAGCAGTACTTC. Translated, it gives CASSDVAPPGAFHEQYF.

The chain carries TRBV18 and TRBJ1-5; TRBD1 aligns across 7 bases. CDR3 length: 14 amino acids. V dropped 5 bases and J dropped 4; count of bases not matched to a gene: 5. Germline lookup yields CDR1 KGHSH and CDR2 LQKENI. The CDR3 DNA reads TGTGCCAGCTCAGGGGGGACAGCTAATCAGCCCCAGCATTTT. This codes for CASSGGTANQPQHF.

This chain connects TRBV15 to TRBJ1-3; D may be TRBD1 (5 bases). Trimming took off 1 base at V and 0 bases at J, with 13 bases between the two ends. This CDR3 has 17 residues. CDR1 is LNHNV, CDR2 YYDKDF, per germline (reference sequence). CDR3 loop: CATSRGGEGHSGNTIYF. In DNA form, the CDR3 reads TGTGCCACCAGCAGAGGGGGGGAGGGCCACTCTGGAAACACCATATATTTT.

The chain links TRBV7-8 to TRBJ2-7, with 9 bases aligning to TRBD2. Germline assignment: CDR1 SGHVS and CDR2 FQNEAQ. J lost 0 bases, V lost 1 base, and 10 bases had no gene match. CDR3 size: 18 residues. The chain's CDR3 is CASSLVSSGGVSSYEQYF. In nucleotides, the CDR3 is TGTGCCAGCAGCTTAGTTAGTAGCGGGGGCGTTAGCTCCTACGAGCAGTACTTC.

The chain recombines TRBV18 with TRBJ1-2; unclear D gene. The CDR3 runs to 14 residues. Trimming removed 2 bases at V and 1 base at J, with 8 bases between. Germline assignment: CDR1 KGHSH and CDR2 LQKENI. CDR3 sequence: CASSPGYRNYGYTF. The DNA of the CDR3 is TGTGCCAGCTCACCAGGGTATCGTAACTATGGCTACACCTTC.

The J gene is TRBJ1-5, the V gene TRBV10-2, with a possible D match to TRBD1 (5 bases). The CDR3 has 14 residues. Per the germline V gene, CDR1 is WSHSY and CDR2 is SAAADI. V gave up 2 bases and J gave up 6 bases, with 11 bases separating them. CDR3 region: CASSEMGGGQPQHF. Written as DNA, the CDR3 is TGCGCCAGCAGTGAGATGGGGGGAGGTCAGCCCCAGCATTTT.

This chain uses TRBV18 with TRBJ1-2; D may be TRBD1 (5 bases). The CDR3 extends over 14 amino acids. The germline V gene encodes CDR1 KGHSH and CDR2 LQKENI. Trimming shortened V by 1 base and J by 6 bases, and 12 bases separated the two germline ends. The CDR3 bases are TGTGCCAGCTCACCACTCCAGGGTGTACATGGCTACACCTTC. Its translation is CASSPLQGVHGYTF. Full variable domain (missing parts from reference TRBV18 and TRBJ1-2): NAGVMQNPRHLVRRRGQEARLRCSPMKGHSHVYWYRQLPEEGLKFMVYLQKENIIDESGMPKERFSAEFPKEGPSILRIQQVVRGDSAAYFCASSPLQGVHGYTFGSGTRLTVV.

V usage is TRBV5-4 and J usage is TRBJ2-3; D perhaps matches TRBD2 (7 bases). CDR3 size: 16 residues. Trimming took 4 bases from V and 1 from J, leaving 16 bases between them. From germline, CDR1 is SGHNT and CDR2 YYREEE (reference sequence). The CDR3 spells CASSMGGAGGTDTQYF. CDR3 DNA sequence: TGTGCCAGCAGCATGGGGGGGGCAGGGGGCACAGATACGCAGTATTTT.

The table lists this clone with a count of one. V is TRBV2 and J is TRBJ1-6, with D possibly TRBD1 on 5 matching bases. This CDR3 has 17 amino acids. CDR1 and CDR2 from the germline V gene are SNHLY and FYNNEI. V lost 0 bases, J lost 4 bases, and 13 bases lay in between. CDR3 sequence: CASSEALGGYYNSPLHF. The CDR3 DNA follows: TGTGCCAGCAGTGAAGCGCTTGGGGGTTATTATAATTCACCCCTCCACTTT.

The rearrangement joins TRBV9 to TRBJ2-5, with D perhaps given as TRBD1 or TRBD2 (5 bases each). Germline lookup yields CDR1 SGDLS and CDR2 YYNGEE. This CDR3 is 16 amino acids long. Between the trimmed V and J ends, which lost 3 bases and 4 bases, there was a span of 19 bases. The CDR3 loop is CASSAPGTQHRETQYF. The DNA for the CDR3 is TGTGCCAGCAGCGCCCCCGGGACCCAACACCGAGAGACCCAGTACTTC.

This rearrangement joins TRBV6-5 to TRBJ2-7; D possibly matches TRBD1 or TRBD2 (5 bases each). The germline V gene has CDR1 MNHEY and CDR2 SVGAGI. Trimming cost V 6 bases and J 2 bases, with 14 bases left between them. The CDR3 runs 14 residues. For the CDR3, the DNA is TGTGCCAGCAGAAGAGGGGCGAACGCCTACGAGCAGTACTTC. This encodes CASRRGANAYEQYF.

This sequence joins TRBV4-2 and TRBJ2-3; a possible D gene is TRBD2 (6 bases). This CDR3 is built from 16 residues. The V and J ends lost 1 base and 3 bases respectively, with 14 bases between them. Looked up from germline, CDR1 is LGHNA and CDR2 is YNFKEQ. CDR3 bases: TGTGCCAGCAGCCAAGGGTCGGGGGAGAGAACAGATACGCAGTATTTT. This encodes CASSQGSGERTDTQYF.

The chain recombines TRBV11-2 with TRBJ1-1, with D possibly TRBD1 on 5 matching bases. The V end was cut by 5 bases, the J end by 11 bases, with 15 bases between. In germline, CDR1 is SGHAT, CDR2 FQNNGV. The length of the CDR3 is 12 residues. CDR3 amino acids: CASSLMGVAAFF. The CDR3 bases are TGTGCCAGCAGCCTCATGGGGGTGGCGGCTTTCTTT.